This T cell receptor (beta chain) emerged from a study of a mutant IDH1 vaccine in newly diagnosed glioma. Measured with immunoSEQ multiplex PCR; TCRdb has only the in-frame clones, and not every one. The sample records about 50,000 clones, around four fifths being singletons. Time point indicated: week 35, safety follow-up. Every single dose of the vaccine, 300 ug of mutant IDH1 20-mer peptide, came with topical imiquimod. As for this clone: Antigen unknown.

Germline V gene data show CDR1 as LGHNA and CDR2 as YNFKEQ. After removal of 1 base from V and 4 bases from J, the junction contained 8 bases not matched to a gene. CDR3 size: 17 residues. The receptor was isolated from a woman younger than 35 with glioma. The material sequenced was PBMCs, taken from a glioma patient whose treatment included an IDH1 peptide vaccine. V usage is TRBV4-2 and J usage is TRBJ2-3, with 10 bases lining up with TRBD2. CDR3 coding DNA: TGTGCCAGCAGCCAAGCCGCAGCAGGACTAGCGGCAGATACGCAGTATTTT. Residues: CASSQAAAGLAADTQYF.